This T cell receptor beta chain derives from a study of blood T cell repertoires in COVID-19. Generated by immunoSEQ multiplex PCR, the TCRdb table keeps only in-frame clones and is missing some. The repertoire consists of 150,000 to 200,000 clones, with about 88% occurring once and the leading ten covering roughly 2.9%. This CDR3 contains 13 residues. With 4 bases removed from V and 10 bases from J, the gap between germline ends came to 16 bases. The TCR originated in a woman between 25 and 40 years old with active or convalescent COVID-19. The material sequenced was peripheral blood. This rearrangement joins TRBV12-3 or TRBV12-4 to TRBJ1-1, with TRBD1 as a possible D gene (6 bases). For the CDR3, the DNA is TGTGCCAGCAGTTACAGGGAGGGGCGGGCAGCTTTCTTT. Protein: CASSYREGRAAFF.